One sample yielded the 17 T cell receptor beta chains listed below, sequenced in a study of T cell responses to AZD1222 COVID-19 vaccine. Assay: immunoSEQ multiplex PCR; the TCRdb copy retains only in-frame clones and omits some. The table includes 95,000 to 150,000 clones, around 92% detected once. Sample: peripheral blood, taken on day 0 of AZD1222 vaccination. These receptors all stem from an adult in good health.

The DNA of the CDR3 is TGTGCCTGGACGGTCCGGGCTAACACTGAAGCTTTCTTT. Encoded protein: CAWTVRANTEAFF. The chain couples TRBV30 to TRBJ1-1; unclear D gene. This CDR3 is built from 13 residues. Germline V gene data show CDR1 as GTSNPN and CDR2 as SVGIG (reference sequence). Deletions cut 4 bases from V and 2 bases from J, with 11 bases between. Drawing the rest from reference TRBV30 and TRBJ1-1, the complete variable domain is SQTIHQWPATLVQPVGSPLSLECTVEGTSNPNLYWYRQAAGRGLQLLFYSVGIGQISSEVPQNLSASRPQDRQFILSSKKLLLSDSGFYLCAWTVRANTEAFFGQGTRLTVV.

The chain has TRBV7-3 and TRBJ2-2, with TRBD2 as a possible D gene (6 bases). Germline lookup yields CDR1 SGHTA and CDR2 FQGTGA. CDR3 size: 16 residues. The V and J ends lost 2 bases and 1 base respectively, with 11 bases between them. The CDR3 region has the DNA TGTGCCAGCAGCTTAGGGAGGACTCAGAACACCGGGGAGCTGTTTTTT. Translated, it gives CASSLGRTQNTGELFF.

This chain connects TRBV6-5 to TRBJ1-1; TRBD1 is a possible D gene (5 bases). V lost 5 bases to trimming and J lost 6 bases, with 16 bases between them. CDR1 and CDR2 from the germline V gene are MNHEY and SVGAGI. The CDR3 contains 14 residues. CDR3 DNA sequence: TGTGCCAGCAGTCTCGGGGACCGCCTCTCTGAAGCTTTCTTT. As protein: CASSLGDRLSEAFF.

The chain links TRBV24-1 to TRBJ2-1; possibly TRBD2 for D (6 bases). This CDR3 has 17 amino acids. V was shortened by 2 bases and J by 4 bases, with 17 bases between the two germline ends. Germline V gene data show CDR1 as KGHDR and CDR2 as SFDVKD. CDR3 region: CATSDSGGVGGYNEQFF. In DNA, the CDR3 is TGTGCCACCAGTGATTCTGGCGGGGTGGGGGGTTACAATGAGCAGTTCTTC.

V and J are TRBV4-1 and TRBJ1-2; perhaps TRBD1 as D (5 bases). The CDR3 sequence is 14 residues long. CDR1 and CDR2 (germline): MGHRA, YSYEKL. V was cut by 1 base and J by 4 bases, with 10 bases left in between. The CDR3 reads CASSQAGTTYGYTF. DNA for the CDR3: TGCGCCAGCAGCCAAGCAGGGACTACCTATGGCTACACCTTC.

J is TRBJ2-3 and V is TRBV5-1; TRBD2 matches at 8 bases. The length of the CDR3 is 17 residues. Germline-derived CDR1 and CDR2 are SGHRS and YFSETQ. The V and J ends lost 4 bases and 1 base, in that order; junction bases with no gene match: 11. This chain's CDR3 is CASSLRGSGRGTDTQYF. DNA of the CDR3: TGCGCCAGCAGCCTACGCGGGAGCGGGAGAGGCACAGATACGCAGTATTTT.

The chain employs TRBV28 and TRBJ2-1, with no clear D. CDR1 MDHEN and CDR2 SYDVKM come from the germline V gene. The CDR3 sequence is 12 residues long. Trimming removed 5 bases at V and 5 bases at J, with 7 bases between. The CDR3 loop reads CASSLLNNEQFF. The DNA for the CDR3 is TGTGCCAGCAGTCTCCTCAACAATGAGCAGTTCTTC.

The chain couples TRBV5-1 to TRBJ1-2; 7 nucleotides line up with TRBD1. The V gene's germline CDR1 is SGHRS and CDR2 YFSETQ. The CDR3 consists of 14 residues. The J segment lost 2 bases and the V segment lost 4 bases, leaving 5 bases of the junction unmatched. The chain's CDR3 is CASSQVTGNYGYTF. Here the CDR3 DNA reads TGCGCCAGCAGCCAAGTGACAGGGAACTATGGCTACACCTTC. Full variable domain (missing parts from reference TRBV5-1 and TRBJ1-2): KAGVTQTPRYLIKTRGQQVTLSCSPISGHRSVSWYQQTPGQGLQFLFEYFSETQRNKGNFPGRFSGRQFSNSRSEMNVSTLELGDSALYLCASSQVTGNYGYTFGSGTRLTVV.

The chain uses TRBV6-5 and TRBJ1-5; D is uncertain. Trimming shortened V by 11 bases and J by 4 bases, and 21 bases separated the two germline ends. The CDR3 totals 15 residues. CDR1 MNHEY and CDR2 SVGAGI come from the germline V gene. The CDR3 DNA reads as TGTGCCGCCAGGATCGCGGAGGAATCTAATCAGCCCCAGCATTTT. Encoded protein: CAARIAEESNQPQHF.

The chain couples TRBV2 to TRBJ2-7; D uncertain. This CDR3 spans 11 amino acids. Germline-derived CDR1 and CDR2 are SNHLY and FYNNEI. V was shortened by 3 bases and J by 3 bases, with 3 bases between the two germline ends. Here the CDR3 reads CASSEIYEQYF. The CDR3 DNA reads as TGTGCCAGCAGTGAGATCTACGAGCAGTACTTC.

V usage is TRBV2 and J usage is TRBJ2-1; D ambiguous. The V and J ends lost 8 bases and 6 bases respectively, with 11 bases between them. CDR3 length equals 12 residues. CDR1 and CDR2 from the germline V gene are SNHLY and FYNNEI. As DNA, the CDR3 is TGTGCCAGCTCTCCCGATTTCAATGAGCAGTTCTTC. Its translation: CASSPDFNEQFF.

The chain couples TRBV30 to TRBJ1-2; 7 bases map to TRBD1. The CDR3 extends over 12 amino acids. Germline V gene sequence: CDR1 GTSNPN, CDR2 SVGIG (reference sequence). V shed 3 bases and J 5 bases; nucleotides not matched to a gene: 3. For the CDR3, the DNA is TGTGCCTGGAGCCCAGGGGGTTATGGCTACACCTTC. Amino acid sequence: CAWSPGGYGYTF.

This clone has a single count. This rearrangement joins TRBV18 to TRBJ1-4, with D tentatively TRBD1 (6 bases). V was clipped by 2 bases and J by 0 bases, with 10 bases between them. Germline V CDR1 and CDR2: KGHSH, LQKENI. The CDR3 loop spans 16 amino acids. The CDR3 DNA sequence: TGTGCCAGCTCACCAGAGGGGGGAACAACTAATGAAAAACTGTTTTTT. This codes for CASSPEGGTTNEKLFF.

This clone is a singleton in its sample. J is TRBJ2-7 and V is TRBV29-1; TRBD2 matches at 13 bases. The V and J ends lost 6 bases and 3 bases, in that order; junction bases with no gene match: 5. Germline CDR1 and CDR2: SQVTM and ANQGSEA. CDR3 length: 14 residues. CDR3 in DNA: TGCAGCGTCAGAGGACTAGCGGGAGTCTACGAGCAGTACTTC. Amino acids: CSVRGLAGVYEQYF.

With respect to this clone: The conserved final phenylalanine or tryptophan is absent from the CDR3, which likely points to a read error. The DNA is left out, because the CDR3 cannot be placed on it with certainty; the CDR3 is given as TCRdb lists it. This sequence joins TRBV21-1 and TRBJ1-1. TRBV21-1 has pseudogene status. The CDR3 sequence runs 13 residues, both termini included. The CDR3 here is CASSKVRTNPSGG.

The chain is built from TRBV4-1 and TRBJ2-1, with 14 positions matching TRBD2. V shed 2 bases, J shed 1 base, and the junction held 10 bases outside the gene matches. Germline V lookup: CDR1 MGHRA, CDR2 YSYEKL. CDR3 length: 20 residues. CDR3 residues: CASSQPRLAGGPGSYNEQFF. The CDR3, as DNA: TGCGCCAGCAGCCAACCCAGACTAGCGGGAGGGCCGGGGTCCTACAATGAGCAGTTCTTC.

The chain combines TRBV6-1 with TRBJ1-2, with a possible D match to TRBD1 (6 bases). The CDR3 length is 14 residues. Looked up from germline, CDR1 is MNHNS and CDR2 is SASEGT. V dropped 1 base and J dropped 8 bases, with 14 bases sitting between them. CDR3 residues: CASSEVQGGNGYTF. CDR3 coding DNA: TGTGCCAGCAGTGAAGTACAGGGAGGAAACGGCTACACCTTC.